Listed below are T cell receptor beta chains from one sample, sequenced in a study of T cell responses to AZD1222 COVID-19 vaccine. Method: immunoSEQ multiplex PCR; TCRdb's copy keeps in-frame clones and lacks some. The sample holds about 76,000 clones, over 60% seen once. Sequencing was performed on peripheral blood, taken 28 days after the second dose of the MenACWY control vaccine. The receptors stem from an adult who received the MenACWY meningococcal vaccine as a control. The CDR3 runs from the conserved cysteine through the conserved F or W. A D gene is named only where the DNA matches it firmly. The size field is filled for only some rows; it gives once, few, many or a size class.

j_call,clone_size,d_call,v_call,cdr3_aa,cdr3_nt
TRBJ1-1,-,TRBD1,TRBV11-2,CASSKQQGSYTEAFF,TGTGCCAGCAGCAAACAACAGGGGAGTTACACTGAAGCTTTCTTT
TRBJ2-7,-,TRBD1,TRBV30,CAWGPGQGIEQYF,TGTGCCTGGGGGCCGGGACAGGGGATCGAGCAGTACTTC
TRBJ1-3,-,-,TRBV30,CAWRQGLSGNTIYF,TGTGCCTGGAGGCAGGGGCTTTCTGGAAACACCATATATTTT
TRBJ2-2,-,TRBD2,TRBV5-6,CASSLPGGENTGELFF,TGTGCCAGCAGCCTCCCGGGAGGTGAGAACACCGGGGAGCTGTTTTTT
TRBJ1-2,-,-,TRBV12-3/TRBV12-4,CASSFVGYGYTF,TGTGCCAGCAGTTTCGTCGGCTATGGCTACACCTTC
TRBJ1-2,few,-,TRBV6-5,CASSPDRRAGYTF,TGTGCCAGCAGTCCTGATAGGAGAGCAGGCTACACCTTC
TRBJ2-7,-,TRBD2,TRBV20-1,CSASNSGRATYEQYF,TGCAGTGCTAGTAACAGCGGGAGGGCCACTTACGAGCAGTACTTC
TRBJ2-7,few,-,TRBV16,CASSQRESYEQYF,TGTGCCAGCAGCCAAAGGGAGTCCTACGAGCAGTACTTC
TRBJ1-4,-,-,TRBV28,CASSLDKVNEKLFF,TGTGCCAGCAGTCTGGACAAAGTAAATGAAAAACTGTTTTTT
TRBJ2-6,few,-,TRBV19,CASRGGSLSGANVLTF,TGTGCCAGTAGGGGGGGAAGCCTCTCTGGGGCCAACGTCCTGACTTTC
TRBJ1-3,-,-,TRBV7-2,CASSPDWEVGNTIYF,TGTGCCAGCAGCCCCGATTGGGAGGTTGGAAACACCATATATTTT
TRBJ2-1,-,-,TRBV19,CASSYSYNEQFF,TGTGCCAGCAGCTACAGTTACAATGAGCAGTTCTTC
TRBJ2-5,once,TRBD2,TRBV11-2,CASSPLAGGQETQYF,TGTGCCAGCAGCCCCCTAGCGGGGGGTCAAGAGACCCAGTACTTC
TRBJ1-1,-,-,TRBV29-1,CSVGRGMNTEAFF,TGCAGCGTTGGTCGGGGAATGAACACTGAAGCTTTCTTT
TRBJ1-5,-,-,TRBV2,CASSEGQGLSNQPQHF,TGTGCCAGCAGTGAAGGTCAGGGACTTTCCAATCAGCCCCAGCATTTT
TRBJ2-7,-,-,TRBV7-8,CASSLPFGEQYF,TGTGCCAGCAGCTTACCATTCGGGGAGCAGTACTTC
TRBJ1-2,-,TRBD1,TRBV30,CAWSAGQPVYGYTF,TGTGCCTGGAGTGCGGGACAGCCAGTCTATGGCTACACCTTC
TRBJ2-1,-,-,TRBV11-2,CASTGGTRQDEQFF,TGTGCCAGCACTGGCGGGACCCGGCAGGATGAGCAGTTCTTC
TRBJ1-4,-,-,TRBV15,CATSKPQRGAWEKLFF,TGTGCCACCAGCAAACCCCAGAGGGGGGCGTGGGAAAAACTGTTTTTT
TRBJ2-3,-,-,TRBV6-1,CASSEWGRANTQYF,TGTGCCAGCAGTGAATGGGGTCGGGCAAATACGCAGTATTTT
TRBJ1-4,-,-,TRBV4-1,CASSQTQELNEKLFF,TGCGCCAGCAGCCAAACGCAGGAACTAAATGAAAAACTGTTTTTT
TRBJ2-4,-,-,TRBV3-1/TRBV3-2,CASSQDLVTFGIQYF,TGTGCCAGCAGCCAAGATTTAGTCACTTTCGGCATTCAGTACTTC
TRBJ1-5,-,TRBD1,TRBV28,CASSPSTGYQPQHF,TGTGCCAGCAGTCCGTCGACAGGGTATCAGCCCCAGCATTTT
TRBJ2-2,few,-,TRBV11-2,CASSPWGNTGELFF,TGTGCCAGCAGCCCCTGGGGGAACACCGGGGAGCTGTTTTTT
TRBJ1-4,-,-,TRBV30,CAWSAFSGEKLFF,TGTGCCTGGAGTGCCTTCAGTGGGGAAAAACTGTTTTTT
TRBJ2-3,-,-,TRBV3-1/TRBV3-2,CASSHWGKDTQYF,TGTGCCAGCAGCCATTGGGGGAAGGATACGCAGTATTTT
TRBJ2-2,-,-,TRBV4-1,CASSLAENTGELFF,TGCGCCAGCAGCCTAGCGGAAAACACCGGGGAGCTGTTTTTT
TRBJ1-1,-,TRBD1,TRBV5-6,CASSHRGLNTEAFF,TGTGCCAGCAGCCACAGGGGACTGAACACTGAAGCTTTCTTT
TRBJ2-1,-,TRBD1,TRBV7-2,CASSRTGGGYNEQFF,TGTGCCAGCAGCCGCACAGGGGGCGGATACAATGAGCAGTTCTTC
TRBJ1-3,-,TRBD1,TRBV6-6,CASRRQGASGNTIYF,TGTGCCAGCAGGAGGCAGGGGGCATCTGGAAACACCATATATTTT
TRBJ1-1,-,TRBD1,TRBV6-5,CATRQGQMNTEAFF,TGTGCCACTAGACAGGGACAGATGAACACTGAAGCTTTCTTT
TRBJ2-1,-,-,TRBV29-1,CSERTDYNEQFF,TGCAGCGAACGGACAGACTACAATGAGCAGTTCTTC
TRBJ2-5,-,-,TRBV28,CASSLVSGKTQYF,TGTGCCAGCAGTTTGGTATCTGGGAAGACCCAGTACTTC
TRBJ2-1,-,TRBD2,TRBV15,CATSTRFRLAGGVSYNEQFF,TGTGCCACCAGCACCAGATTTCGACTAGCGGGAGGAGTATCCTACAATGAGCAGTTCTTC
TRBJ1-4,-,-,TRBV6-1,CASSEGRGVNEKLFF,TGTGCCAGCAGTGAAGGCCGGGGGGTTAATGAAAAACTGTTTTTT
TRBJ2-3,-,TRBD2,TRBV19,CASSRGLAGGRDTQYF,TGTGCCAGTAGCCGGGGACTAGCGGGAGGACGGGATACGCAGTATTTT